The 4 T cell receptor beta chains in this list originate from one sample, sequenced in a study of T cells in tumors after PD-1 blockade. Method: immunoSEQ multiplex PCR; TCRdb's copy keeps in-frame clones and lacks some. The sample lists some 14,000 clones, about 63% occurring once. The material was tumor tissue, obtained after anti-PD-1 treatment. All receptors come from a human donor with cutaneous squamous cell carcinoma.

This rearrangement joins TRBV28 to TRBJ2-1; D is ambiguous. Germline assignment: CDR1 MDHEN and CDR2 SYDVKM. The V gene lost 4 bases and the J gene lost 0 bases, with 7 bases spanning the gap. CDR3 size: 14 residues. The CDR3 nucleotides read TGTGCCAGCAGTTGGTACAACTCCTACAATGAGCAGTTCTTC. This gives the protein CASSWYNSYNEQFF.

This rearrangement joins TRBV18 to TRBJ2-1; 8 bases are shared with TRBD1. V lost 2 bases to trimming and J lost 7 bases; unmatched junction nucleotides: 7. CDR1 KGHSH and CDR2 LQKENI come from the germline V gene. The CDR3 runs 15 residues. CDR3 amino acids: CASSPRQGTGNEQFF. The CDR3 coding sequence is TGTGCCAGCTCACCAAGACAGGGGACCGGGAATGAGCAGTTCTTC.

This clone was recorded a few times. The chain recombines TRBV15 with TRBJ1-6; D perhaps matches TRBD1 (6 bases). The germline V gene encodes CDR1 LNHNV and CDR2 YYDKDF (reference sequence). V lost 7 bases and J 9 bases, leaving 16 bases between the germline ends. The CDR3 spans 14 residues. In DNA, the CDR3 is TGTGCCACCAATACAGGGATCGTGGGTTCACCCCTCCACTTT. Protein sequence: CATNTGIVGSPLHF.

CDR3 sequence: CASSLRRPGGRTNTGELFF. The CDR3 DNA reads as TGTGCCAGCAGCTTAAGAAGGCCAGGGGGCAGAACGAACACCGGGGAGCTGTTTTTT. The chain employs TRBV7-2 and TRBJ2-2; 8 nucleotides align to TRBD1. The CDR3 loop spans 19 amino acids. V lost 2 bases, J lost 0 bases, and 11 bases stayed unmatched. Germline CDR1 is SGHTA and CDR2 is FQGNSA.